What follows are 2 T cell receptor beta chains derived from one specimen sequenced in a study of blood T cell repertoires in COVID-19. Sequenced by immunoSEQ multiplex PCR; TCRdb stores in-frame clones only, minus some. The sample holds 130,000 or so clones, roughly 75% seen once. The sample consisted of peripheral blood. These receptors all stem from a man aged 55-75 years with active or convalescent COVID-19.

This clone was detected a few times. This chain joins TRBV19 and TRBJ1-2; possibly TRBD1 for D (6 bases). The germline V gene has CDR1 LNHDA and CDR2 SQIVND (reference sequence). CDR3 length: 12 residues. Trimming removed 8 bases from V and 7 bases from J, with 14 bases in between. CDR3 protein: CASRYQGSGYTF. CDR3 DNA: TGTGCCAGTCGGTACCAGGGGAGTGGCTACACCTTC.

This clone was found once. V gene TRBV11-2 combines with J gene TRBJ2-7; possible D gene TRBD1, 7 bases. V gave up 5 bases and J gave up 4 bases, with 15 bases separating them. This CDR3 contains 14 residues. CDR1 is SGHAT, CDR2 FQNNGV, per germline. The CDR3 nucleotides are TGTGCCAGCAGCCCGGAACAGGGGAGGTACGAGCAGTACTTC. Amino acid sequence: CASSPEQGRYEQYF.